Included here is one T cell receptor (beta chain) sequence, with context. Its antigen remains unknown. Assay: immunoSEQ multiplex PCR; the TCRdb copy retains only in-frame clones and omits some. The sample holds about 6,800 clones; about 92% are singletons and the top ten take 4.5%. The data are from a study of T cells after posttransplantation cyclophosphamide. Findings and limits, study-wide: Recipient CMV seropositivity and CMV reactivation strongly tracked TRB clonality. Skin or GI-infiltrating T cells shared few TRB sequences with blood. Donor-recipient repertoire similarity was low at 1-2 months, rising over year one.

The CDR3 sequence is 14 residues long. The ends lost 8 bases at V and 3 bases at J; junction bases unmatched: 6. Germline lookup yields CDR1 MNHNS and CDR2 SASEGT. Busulfan-fludarabine conditioning, marrow transplant, and cyclophosphamide on days +3 and +4 were administered. The rearrangement links TRBV6-1 to TRBJ1-1; the match to TRBD1 covers 10 bases. The sequencing here drew on CD8+ T cells sorted from blood, taken after allogeneic stem cell transplant with posttransplant cyclophosphamide. The clonotype originates from a male patient over 55 who received an allogeneic stem cell transplant from a related donor and was CMV-positive. The T cells may come from the graft donor. The CDR3 region is CASVATGGYTEAFF. The CDR3 DNA sequence: TGTGCCAGCGTTGCGACAGGGGGCTACACTGAAGCTTTCTTT.